This T cell receptor (beta chain) was documented in a study of T cells expressing NK-cell markers. Study context: The TCR beta repertoires were obtained from sorted CD3+CD56+NKG2C+, CD3+CD56+NKG2C- and CD3+CD56-NKG2C+ T cells.

The CDR3 sequence is 13 residues long. With the 5' RACE reads reprocessed, TCRdb shows one record per CDR3 protein and no DNA. The sample has about 450,000 distinct CDR3 sequences. The V gene is TRBV12-3 or TRBV12-4, the J gene TRBJ2-2. Sequencing was performed on blood T cells: a sorted CD56 or NKG2C T cell subset, CD4+ or CD8+ T cells, or bulk PBMC T cells (not recorded which). This TCR was sampled from a woman between 18 and 70 years old in good health. CDR3 region: CASSVNGPGELFF.